The present entry profiles one T cell receptor beta chain with its context. Its antigen is unknown. Base qualities are missing; no much larger clone stands one base away. For sequencing, an Illumina HiSeq 2500 was employed. Quantitative 5'-RACE with molecular barcodes was the method used to prepare the TCR beta libraries. Regarding the original processing steps: Disease-linked TCR variants were identified with a new computational method built on a probabilistic model of VDJ rearrangement. TCRdb took the public reads, trimmed them with fastp at Q25, ran MiXCR for clone calling and kept in-frame beta chains. Every CDR3 protein is listed once, alongside the most common genes and DNA of its rows. The V and J calls come from TCRdb's annotation, not from the publication. In all, the sample holds 270,000 or so distinct CDR3 sequences, and about 20% of those were seen once. The ten largest account for around 32% of the sample.

The sample is drawn from a study of CD8 T cells in ankylosing spondylitis (dated by TCRdb to 2016 to 2017). A note on the overall study: To find TCR variants linked to disease, the study profiled T cell receptor beta repertoires in ankylosing spondylitis patients and healthy donors. The full study cohort comprised 20 to 25 ankylosing spondylitis patients and about 110 healthy donors. Peripheral blood was sampled, and synovial fluid was also collected from ankylosing spondylitis patients.

Study-wide findings and limitations: The disease-linked clones were reported to be significantly enriched in matched synovial fluid samples from ankylosing spondylitis patients. Some TCR beta motif variants had previously been reported in synovial fluid and blood of reactive arthritis patients, which suggested common disease-initiation mechanisms. In peripheral blood, the disease-linked clones were found at relatively low frequencies and had a CD8+ phenotype. Blood from ankylosing spondylitis patients appeared to be characterized by a TCR beta motif composed of under ten highly homologous amino acid variants.

Sequenced: blood, either unsorted or a sorted T cell fraction (not recorded which). The sequence was obtained from a male donor with ankylosing spondylitis or in good health (not recorded which).

CDR3 region: CASSFQFGNTIYF. The DNA is as follows: TGTGCCAGCAGTTTCCAGTTTGGAAACACCATATATTTT. This sequence uses TRBV12-3 or TRBV12-4 and TRBJ1-3; the D segment cannot be called with confidence. Including cysteine and phenylalanine, the CDR3 has 13 amino acids. The kept DNA is CDR3 alone, 39 bases in frame from the first base. Relative to germline, V is 3 bases shorter and J is 3 bases shorter, with 6 bases between their ends.